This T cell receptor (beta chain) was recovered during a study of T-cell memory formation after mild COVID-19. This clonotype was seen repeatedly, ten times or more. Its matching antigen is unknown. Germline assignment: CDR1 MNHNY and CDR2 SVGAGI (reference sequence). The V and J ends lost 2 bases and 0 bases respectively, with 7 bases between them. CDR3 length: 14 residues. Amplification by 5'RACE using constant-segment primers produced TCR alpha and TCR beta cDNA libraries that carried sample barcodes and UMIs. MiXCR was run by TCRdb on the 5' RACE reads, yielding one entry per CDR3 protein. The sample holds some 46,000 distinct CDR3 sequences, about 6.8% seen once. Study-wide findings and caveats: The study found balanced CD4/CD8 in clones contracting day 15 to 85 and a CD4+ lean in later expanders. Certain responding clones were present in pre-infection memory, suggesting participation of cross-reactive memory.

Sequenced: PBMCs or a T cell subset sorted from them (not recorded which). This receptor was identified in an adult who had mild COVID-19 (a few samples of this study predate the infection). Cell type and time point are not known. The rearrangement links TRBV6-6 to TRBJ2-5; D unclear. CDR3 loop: CASSYELYQETQYF. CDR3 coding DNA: TGTGCCAGCAGTTACGAGCTATACCAAGAGACCCAGTACTTC.